This T cell receptor (beta chain) is drawn from a study of human T cells and chemical hapten exposure. Study in general: Alopecia areata, totalis or universalis affected patients who were mostly female.

CDR1 MRHNA and CDR2 SNTAGT come from the germline V gene. The CDR3 has 10 residues. V was pared by 2 bases and J by 11 bases, with 7 bases between. Unique molecular identifiers were attached to individual cDNA molecules within the library. TCRdb reprocessed the RACE reads via MiXCR and lists one record per CDR3 protein. The data contain 75,000 to 100,000 distinct CDR3 sequences, around 12% of them seen just once; the ten biggest clones take up over 2%. This clonotype has a handful of counts. Time point described: patch test 1, 2 weeks after DPC sensitization. Regarding treatment: therapeutic diphenylcyclopropenone sensitization with weekly scalp DPC.

This rearrangement joins TRBV6-4 to TRBJ2-7; weak D call: TRBD1 (5 bases). This specimen consisted of whole blood, obtained in connection with sensitization to the hapten diphenylcyclopropenone (DPC). This TCR came from a woman aged 40 to 50 with alopecia areata. Some clones in this sample may be carry-over from other donors' samples. The CDR3 spells CASSDPREYF. CDR3 in DNA: TGTGCCAGCAGTGACCCCAGGGAGTACTTC.